This entry is about one TCR beta chain. The antigen is not known. A second PCR, run for about 6 to 11 cycles, used a sample-barcoded 5' primer plus a J-beta primer mix. TCRdb recomputed calls from the 5' RACE reads with MiXCR, one row per CDR3 protein. The sample includes about 680,000 distinct CDR3 sequences, approximately 50% seen only once; the top ten take roughly 30%. These data originate in a study of blood T cells in healthy people across ages. Regarding the study as a whole: Estimates based on one million T cells were treated as lower bounds.

This CDR3 is 16 amino acids long. The germline V gene has CDR1 SGHRS and CDR2 YFSETQ. This receptor was obtained from a woman aged 60-70 years in good health. The rearrangement links TRBV5-1 to TRBJ2-1; 7 nucleotides match TRBD2. Matching the DNA end better, TRBJ2-7 makes the J call doubtful. Material for sequencing was blood. In DNA, the CDR3 is TGCGCCAGCAAGCTTTCAAGCGGGAAGGGTTACAATGAGCAGTACTTC. As protein: CASKLSSGKGYNEQYF.